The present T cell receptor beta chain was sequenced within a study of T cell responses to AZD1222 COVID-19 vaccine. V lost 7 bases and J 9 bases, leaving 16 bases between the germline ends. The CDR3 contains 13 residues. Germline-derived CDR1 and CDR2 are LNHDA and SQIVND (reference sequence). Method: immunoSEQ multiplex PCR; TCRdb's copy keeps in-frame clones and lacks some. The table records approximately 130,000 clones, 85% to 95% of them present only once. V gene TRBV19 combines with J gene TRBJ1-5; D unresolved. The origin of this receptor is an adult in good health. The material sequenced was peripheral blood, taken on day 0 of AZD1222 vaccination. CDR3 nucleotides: TGTGCCAGTAACACAGACACCCGGGGGCCCCAGCATTTT. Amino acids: CASNTDTRGPQHF.